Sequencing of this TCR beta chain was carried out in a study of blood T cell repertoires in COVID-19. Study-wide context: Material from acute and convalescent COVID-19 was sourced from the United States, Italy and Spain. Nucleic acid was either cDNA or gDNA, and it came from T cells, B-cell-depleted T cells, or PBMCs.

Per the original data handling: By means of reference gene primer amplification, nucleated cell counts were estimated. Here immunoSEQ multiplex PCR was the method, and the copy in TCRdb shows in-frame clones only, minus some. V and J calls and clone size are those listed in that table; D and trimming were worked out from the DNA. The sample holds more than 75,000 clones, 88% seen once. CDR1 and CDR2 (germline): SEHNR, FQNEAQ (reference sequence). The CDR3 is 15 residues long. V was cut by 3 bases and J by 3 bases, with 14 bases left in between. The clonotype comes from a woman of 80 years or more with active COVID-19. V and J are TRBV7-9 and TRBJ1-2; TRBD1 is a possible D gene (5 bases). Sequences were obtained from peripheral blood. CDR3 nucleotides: TGTGCCAGCAGCTTGGGGCTCGGGAGAGACTATGGCTACACCTTC. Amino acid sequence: CASSLGLGRDYGYTF. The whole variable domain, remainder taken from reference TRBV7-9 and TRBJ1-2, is DTGVSQNPRHKITKRGQNVTFRCDPISEHNRLYWYRQTLGQGPEFLTYFQNEAQLEKSRLLSDRFSAERPKGSFSTLEIQRTEQGDSAMYLCASSLGLGRDYGYTFGSGTRLTVV.